The next 6 T cell receptor beta chains were all read from a single sample in a study of blood T cell repertoires in COVID-19 (dated by TCRdb to about 2020). Libraries were built with the immunoSEQ multiplex PCR assay. TCRdb holds this immuneACCESS table with in-frame rearrangements only. Some clones are missing; in checked studies, unresolved V genes explain under half, and the rest has no known cause. The sample table records under 200,000 clones; 85% to 90% of these occur just once. The ten most abundant clones make up 0.78% of the sample. Sequencing was performed on peripheral blood. The receptors stem from a woman in her seventies with acute or convalescent COVID-19.

To note about this clone: In the same sample, other DNA sequences code for this CDR3. The genes are TRBV6-5 and TRBJ2-5, with 9 bases that match TRBD1. CDR3 length: 14 residues. The germline gives CDR1 MNHEY, CDR2 SVGAGI. J lost 5 bases, V lost 4 bases, and 5 bases had no gene match. In DNA form, the CDR3 reads TGTGCCAGCAGTTCAACAGGGGGCGGGGAGACCCAGTACTTC. It encodes CASSSTGGGETQYF.

V and J are TRBV24-1 and TRBJ2-6, with 8 bases matching TRBD1. The trim removed 4 bases at V and 8 bases at J, leaving 6 bases unmatched. CDR3 length equals 15 residues. Germline values: CDR1 KGHDR, CDR2 SFDVKD. The CDR3 bases are TGTGCCACCAGTGACCCACGGACAGGGACCAACGTCCTGACTTTC. It yields the protein CATSDPRTGTNVLTF.

The chain is built from TRBV5-1 and TRBJ1-5; D is perhaps TRBD1 (5 bases). The ends were cut back, 0 bases at V and 4 bases at J, with 11 bases in the middle. This CDR3 is 15 amino acids long. The germline gives CDR1 SGHRS, CDR2 YFSETQ. The CDR3 protein is CASSLEGRENQPQHF. The DNA of the CDR3 is TGCGCCAGCAGCTTGGAGGGGAGGGAGAATCAGCCCCAGCATTTT.

The rearrangement links TRBV5-1 to TRBJ2-2, with TRBD2 matching 7 bases. The CDR3 has 13 residues. Trimming took 3 bases from V and 7 from J; bases not matched to a gene: 3. CDR1 and CDR2 from the germline V gene are SGHRS and YFSETQ. CDR3 in DNA: TGCGCCAGCAGCTCCTGGGGGGGCGGGGAGCTGTTTTTT. Its protein product is CASSSWGGGELFF.

V is TRBV7-2 and J is TRBJ2-1; D gene uncertain. Germline V gene data show CDR1 as SGHTA and CDR2 as FQGNSA. V was shortened by 3 bases and J by 6 bases, with 12 bases between the two germline ends. This CDR3 has 14 residues. The CDR3 nucleotides read TGTGCCAGCAGCTTGACTCGGCGGAGCAATGAGCAGTTCTTC. Protein sequence: CASSLTRRSNEQFF.

This clone showed up just a few times. V is TRBV12-3 or TRBV12-4 and J is TRBJ1-2, with D uncertain. This CDR3 has 13 amino acids. V lost 2 bases, J lost 2 bases, and 6 bases lay in between. Here the CDR3 reads CASSLLRNYGYTF. The CDR3 DNA reads TGTGCCAGCAGTTTATTGAGAAACTATGGCTACACCTTC.